This is a list of T cell receptor beta chains from one sample in a study of blood T cell repertoires in COVID-19. The assay was immunoSEQ multiplex PCR, and TCRdb's table has in-frame clones only and misses some. The sample holds approximately 140,000 clones, around four fifths seen once. The sequencing input was PBMCs or T cells enriched from blood (not recorded which). These receptors originate from a man in his forties or fifties with acute COVID-19. The CDR3 runs from the conserved cysteine through the conserved F or W. Fields, in order: J gene, V gene, CDR3 protein.

>TRBJ2-7|TRBV9
CASSAQTHSNEQYF
>TRBJ1-5|TRBV4-2
CASSQDLLTGGNQPQHF
>TRBJ1-1|TRBV27
CATHRDSTEAFF
>TRBJ2-1|TRBV2
CASSLRTGSNEQFF
>TRBJ1-1|TRBV19
CASSTSGGVEAFF
>TRBJ1-2|TRBV4-2
CASSLPQGGNYGYTF
>TRBJ2-3|TRBV29-1
CSVERAEEDTQYF
>TRBJ1-5|TRBV2
CASAREGSGNQPQHF
>TRBJ2-7|TRBV2
CASSRDREINYEQYF
>TRBJ2-7|TRBV7-9
CASSVSGSSYEQYF
>TRBJ2-7|TRBV7-3
CASSTLQYSEQYF
>TRBJ1-4|TRBV24-1
CATSDPHNEKLFF
>TRBJ1-6|TRBV5-4
CASSLVGGSNYNSPLHF
>TRBJ1-5|TRBV6-4
CASSEIGGGQPQHF
>TRBJ1-4|TRBV6-5
CASSSGQGGEKLFF
>TRBJ1-6|TRBV4-1
CASSQDWTLDRGSSPLHF
>TRBJ2-7|TRBV6-2/TRBV6-3
CASSPLAGISYEQYF
>TRBJ2-1|TRBV19
CASSIDLWRQGGNEQFF
>TRBJ2-1|TRBV30
CAWSVQGDNEQFF
>TRBJ2-1|TRBV11-3
CASSLGIAGGHEQFF
>TRBJ2-3|TRBV6-5
CASYPQQGGTDTQYF
>TRBJ1-2|TRBV30
CASSWGQGGGGYTF
>TRBJ2-6|TRBV7-9
CASSSTQAPSSSGANVLTF
>TRBJ1-6|TRBV28
CASSLTGNNSPLHF
>TRBJ2-7|TRBV18
CASSLGTGAEQYF
>TRBJ2-1|TRBV5-1
CASSYGRQGNEQFF
>TRBJ1-2|TRBV5-1
CASSPGQAYGYTF
>TRBJ2-5|TRBV13
CASSLGGRGTQYF
>TRBJ2-1|TRBV3-1/TRBV3-2
CASSPLELGSGPEQFF
>TRBJ2-7|TRBV18
CASSPRQGAYEQYF
>TRBJ2-2|TRBV9
CASSPKGLAGENTGELFF
>TRBJ1-4|TRBV5-4
CASSRSGAGGDEKLFF
>TRBJ1-1|TRBV19
CASSTGTALNTEAFF
>TRBJ2-2|TRBV24-1
CATSAGLLFTGELFF
>TRBJ1-2|TRBV10-3
CAISEPTRPNYGYTF
>TRBJ1-5|TRBV3-1/TRBV3-2
CASSQEGGSNQPQHF
>TRBJ2-7|TRBV18
CASSPTTGSSYEQYF
>TRBJ1-1|TRBV19
CASRYRGGTEAFF
>TRBJ2-1|TRBV6-9
CASTSSGTYNEQFF
>TRBJ1-2|TRBV20-1
CSALDREGYTF
>TRBJ1-2|TRBV25-1
CASAPTGVNYGYTF
>TRBJ2-1|TRBV4-1
CASSQDHPQAPGNEQFF
>TRBJ2-3|TRBV6-5
CASLRQGTDTQYF
>TRBJ2-2|TRBV12-3/TRBV12-4
CASIQGVAGELFF
>TRBJ1-6|TRBV11-2
CASSLVQSQSPLHF
>TRBJ2-7|TRBV27
CASSLLGGSYEQYF
>TRBJ2-2|TRBV29-1
CSATRTESGELFF
>TRBJ2-7|TRBV15
CATSGKQGAEVSYEQYF
>TRBJ1-2|TRBV6-5
CASRLQGARGYTF
>TRBJ2-2|TRBV28
CASSTGTSPSGELFF
>TRBJ1-2|TRBV30
CAWSVSGRGYTF
>TRBJ2-5|TRBV30
CAWSVRGLAGGDRETQYF
>TRBJ2-7|TRBV18
CASSPVTVGQGREQYF